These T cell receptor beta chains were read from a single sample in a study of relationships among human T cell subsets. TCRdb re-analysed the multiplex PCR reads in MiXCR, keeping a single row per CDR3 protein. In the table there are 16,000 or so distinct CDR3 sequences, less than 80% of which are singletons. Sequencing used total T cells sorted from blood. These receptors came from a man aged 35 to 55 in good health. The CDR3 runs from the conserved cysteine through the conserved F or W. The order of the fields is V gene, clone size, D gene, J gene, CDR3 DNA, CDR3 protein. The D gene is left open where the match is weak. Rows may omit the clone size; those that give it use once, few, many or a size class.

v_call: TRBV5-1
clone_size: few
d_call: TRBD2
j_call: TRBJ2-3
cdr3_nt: TGCGCCAGCAGCTTGCTGACTAGCGGGGGGGTCACAGATACGCAGTATTTT
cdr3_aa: CASSLLTSGGVTDTQYF

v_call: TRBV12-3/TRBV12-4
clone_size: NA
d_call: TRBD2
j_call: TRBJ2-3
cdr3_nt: TGTGCCAGCAGTTCGAATGGGCTAGCGGTCCGGGGTACGCAGTATTTT
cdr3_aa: CASSSNGLAVRGTQYF

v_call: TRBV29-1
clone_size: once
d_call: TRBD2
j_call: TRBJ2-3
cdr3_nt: TGCAGCGTCCACTCTAGCCGCGGGGGGGCAGATACGCAGTATTTT
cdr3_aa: CSVHSSRGGADTQYF

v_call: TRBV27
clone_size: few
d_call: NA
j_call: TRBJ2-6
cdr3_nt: TGTGCCAGCAGTTTATCGAACCTAGCTGGGGCCAACGTCCTGACTTTC
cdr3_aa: CASSLSNLAGANVLTF

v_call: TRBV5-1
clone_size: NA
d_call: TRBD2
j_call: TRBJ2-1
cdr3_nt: TGCGCCAGCAGCTTGGAAGGGCCAGCGGGGGTGAACAATGAGCAGTTCTTC
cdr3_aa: CASSLEGPAGVNNEQFF

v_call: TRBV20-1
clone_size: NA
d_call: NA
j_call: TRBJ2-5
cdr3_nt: TGCAGTGCTAGCGGGAGAGAGACCCAGTACTTC
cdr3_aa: CSASGRETQYF

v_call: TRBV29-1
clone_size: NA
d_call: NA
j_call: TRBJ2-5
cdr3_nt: TGCAGCGTTGGTCCTTGGGGCGGGGAGACCCAGTACTTC
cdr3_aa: CSVGPWGGETQYF

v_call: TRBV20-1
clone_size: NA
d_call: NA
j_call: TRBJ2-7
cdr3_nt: TGCAGTGCTTACCGGGACACGAGCTCCTACGAGCAGTACTTC
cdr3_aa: CSAYRDTSSYEQYF

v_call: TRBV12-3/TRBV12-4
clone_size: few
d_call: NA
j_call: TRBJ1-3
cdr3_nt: TGTGCCAGCAGGGCCGACAGTACTGGAAACACCATATATTTT
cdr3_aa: CASRADSTGNTIYF

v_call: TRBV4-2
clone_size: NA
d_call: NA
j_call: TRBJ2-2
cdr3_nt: TGTGCCAGCAGCCAACAACGACTCTGGGGCGGGGAGCTGTTTTTT
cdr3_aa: CASSQQRLWGGELFF

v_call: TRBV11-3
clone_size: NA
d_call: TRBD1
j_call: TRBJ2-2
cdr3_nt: TGTGCCAGCAGCCGCCACAGGGGTGACACCGGGGAGCTGCTTTTT
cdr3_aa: CASSRHRGDTGELLF

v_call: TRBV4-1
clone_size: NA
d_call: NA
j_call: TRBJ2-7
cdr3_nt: TGCGCCAGCAGCCAAGCGGACCCGAGCTCCTACGAGCAGTACTTC
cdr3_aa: CASSQADPSSYEQYF

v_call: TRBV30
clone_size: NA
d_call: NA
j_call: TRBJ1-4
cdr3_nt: TGTGCCTGGAGTGTAAGGGACACCCTGTCCTTTGCAACTAATGAAAAACTGTTTTTT
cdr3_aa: CAWSVRDTLSFATNEKLFF

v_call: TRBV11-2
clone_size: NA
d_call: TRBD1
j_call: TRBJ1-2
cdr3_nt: TGTGCCAGCAGCCCTCTCGACAGGGTAAACGGCTACACCTTC
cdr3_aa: CASSPLDRVNGYTF

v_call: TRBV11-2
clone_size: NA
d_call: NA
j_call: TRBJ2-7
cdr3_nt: TGTGCCAGCAGCACGGGCCCGGCGGTCGAGCAGTACTTC
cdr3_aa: CASSTGPAVEQYF

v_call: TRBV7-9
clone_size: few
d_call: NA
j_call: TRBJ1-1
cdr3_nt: TGTGCCACAGAGAGGTCTCACCCTATGAACACTGAAGCTTTCTTT
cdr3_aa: CATERSHPMNTEAFF

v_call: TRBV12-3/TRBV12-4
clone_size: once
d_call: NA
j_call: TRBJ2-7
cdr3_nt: TGTGCCAGCAGTTCTCAGGATTACGAGCAGTACTTC
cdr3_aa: CASSSQDYEQYF

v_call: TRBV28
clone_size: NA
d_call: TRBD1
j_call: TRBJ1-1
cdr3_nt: TGTGCCAGCAGTCCGGGACAGTATGATCCTGAAGCTTTCTTT
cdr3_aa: CASSPGQYDPEAFF

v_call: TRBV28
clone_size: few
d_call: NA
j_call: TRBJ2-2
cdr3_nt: TGTGCCAGCAGTTTAGGTCCCGGGGAGCTGTTTTTT
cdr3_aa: CASSLGPGELFF